What follows are 18 T cell receptor beta chains derived from one specimen sequenced in a study of blood T cells in healthy people across ages. The authors ran a second PCR of roughly 6 to 12 cycles using a sample-barcoded 5' primer and a J-beta primer mix. TCRdb reprocessed the 5' RACE reads via MiXCR and lists one record per CDR3 protein. The sample consists of 1 million or so distinct CDR3 sequences, around 25% of them appearing once. This sample was also put to use in a study of T cells of mothers and their children.

The sample comprised blood. These TCRs come from a girl aged 2-10 years in good health.

The chain is built from TRBV4-3 and TRBJ2-1; no reliable D call. The CDR3 has 18 amino acids. V was pared by 0 bases and J by 4 bases, with 19 bases between. Germline V gives CDR1 LGHNA, CDR2 YSLEER. CDR3: CASSQDRLRQNHYNEQFF. CDR3 sequence (DNA): TGCGCCAGCAGCCAAGACAGGCTGAGGCAGAATCATTACAATGAGCAGTTCTTC.

V usage is TRBV20-1 and J usage is TRBJ2-5; D unclear. The J call may be incorrect, as the DNA end agrees better with TRBJ2-7. The germline V gene has CDR1 DFQATT and CDR2 SNEGSKA (reference sequence). CDR3 length: 15 amino acids. The CDR3 reads CSASSGRGPFHEQYF. The CDR3 DNA sequence: TGCAGTGCTAGTTCGGGTAGAGGACCCTTCCACGAGCAGTACTTC.

This clonotype was counted only a few times. This chain's CDR3 is CASSFARDHGYTF. The CDR3 DNA reads as TGTGCCAGCAGCTTTGCCAGGGATCACGGCTACACCTTC. The V call is TRBV27, the J call TRBJ1-2, with D maybe TRBD1 (5 bases). The CDR3 covers 13 residues. CDR1 and CDR2 (germline): MNHEY, SMNVEV (reference sequence). The V gene lost 6 bases and the J gene lost 8 bases, with 16 bases spanning the gap.

The chain employs TRBV20-1 and TRBJ2-5; D uncertain. The V gene's germline CDR1 is DFQATT and CDR2 SNEGSKA (reference sequence). This CDR3 is built from 12 residues. Trimming left V 3 bases short and J 1 base short, with 6 bases between. The CDR3 here is CSASPLQETQYF. CDR3 in DNA: TGCAGTGCTAGTCCACTCCAAGAGACCCAGTACTTC.

The chain recombines TRBV28 with TRBJ2-7; D call uncertain. CDR1 and CDR2 (germline): MDHEN, SYDVKM. Trimming removed 8 bases from V and 1 base from J, with 15 bases in between. CDR3 size: 14 residues. The chain's CDR3 is CASLRLTGSYEQYF. CDR3 sequence (DNA): TGTGCCAGCCTTAGGCTTACTGGTTCCTACGAGCAGTACTTC.

The V call is TRBV7-2, the J call TRBJ1-6, with D possibly matching TRBD1 (6 bases). Germline V lookup: CDR1 SGHTA, CDR2 FQGNSA. V was cut by 9 bases and J by 0 bases, with 12 bases left in between. The CDR3 runs to 15 residues. The DNA of the CDR3 is TGTGCCAGTATGCAGGACAGCTCCTATAATTCACCCCTCCACTTT. Its protein product is CASMQDSSYNSPLHF.

The J gene is TRBJ2-2, the V gene TRBV7-9, with D uncertain. The CDR3 covers 13 residues. Looked up from germline, CDR1 is SEHNR and CDR2 is FQNEAQ (reference sequence). The V gene lost 5 bases and the J gene lost 5 bases, with 9 bases spanning the gap. DNA for the CDR3: TGTGCCAGCAGCCTAAGTGAGACCGGGGAGCTGTTTTTT. Its translation is CASSLSETGELFF.

This clonotype was seen at least ten times. V and J are TRBV28 and TRBJ2-1, with D perhaps TRBD2 (6 bases). Germline V gives CDR1 MDHEN, CDR2 SYDVKM. The CDR3 runs 14 residues. Trimming stripped 2 bases from V and 4 bases from J, with 9 bases between. The CDR3 DNA reads as TGTGCCAGCAGTTTACTGGGGACTTACAATGAGCAGTTCTTC. It encodes CASSLLGTYNEQFF.

The chain has TRBV7-2 and TRBJ2-5; possibly TRBD1 for D (5 bases). The J call may not be correct, given that the DNA end is closer to TRBJ2-1. Per the germline V gene, CDR1 is SGHTA and CDR2 is FQGNSA. The CDR3 totals 11 residues. The chain's CDR3 is CASSFRVEQFF. In nucleotides, the CDR3 is TGTGCCAGCAGCTTCAGGGTTGAGCAGTTCTTC.

The rearrangement uses TRBV29-1 and TRBJ1-2; D might be TRBD1 (6 bases). Looked up from germline, CDR1 is SQVTM and CDR2 is ANQGSEA. V gave up 7 bases and J gave up 5 bases, with 14 bases separating them. The CDR3 totals 12 residues. The CDR3 DNA is TGCAGCGACGGGGGAGGGGGATATGGCTACACCTTC. This sequence encodes CSDGGGGYGYTF.

This chain connects TRBV20-1 to TRBJ2-5; 8 bases are shared with TRBD2. This CDR3 spans 16 amino acids. CDR1 is DFQATT and CDR2 is SNEGSKA in the germline V gene (reference sequence). The V gene end was trimmed by 0 bases and the J gene end by 3 bases; junction bases not matched to a gene: 9. CDR3 nucleotides: TGCAGTGCTAGAGATCTCCGGGGGGGCTCTGAAGAGACCCAGTACTTC. Amino acids: CSARDLRGGSEETQYF.

The V gene is TRBV5-1, the J gene TRBJ2-5, with 9 bases that match TRBD2. The end of the DNA aligns better with TRBJ2-1, so the J call may be wrong. Germline CDR1 reads SGHRS; CDR2 reads YFSETQ. This CDR3 has 15 residues. The CDR3 DNA follows: TGCGCCAGCAGCCTTGGGACTAGCTGGGGCGATGAGCAGTTCTTC. Encoded protein: CASSLGTSWGDEQFF.

V gene TRBV29-1 combines with J gene TRBJ1-2; D uncertain. The CDR3 has 13 residues. Per germline, CDR1 SQVTM and CDR2 ANQGSEA. V was clipped by 4 bases and J by 6 bases, with 15 bases between them. The DNA of the CDR3 is TGCAGCGTTGGACCGGGCCAAGAGGATGGCTACACCTTC. Its protein is CSVGPGQEDGYTF.

This clonotype was picked up a small number of times. The CDR3 DNA is TGCAGTGCTACACGGGAACCGGGGGATACGCAGTATTTT. Translating gives CSATREPGDTQYF. The chain recombines TRBV20-1 with TRBJ2-3; TRBD2 might be the D (5 bases). V lost 4 bases and J lost 6, with 14 bases in between. CDR1 and CDR2 from the germline V gene are DFQATT and SNEGSKA (reference sequence). CDR3 length: 13 amino acids.

This chain links TRBV13 with TRBJ2-7; possibly TRBD1 for D (6 bases). V lost 5 bases and J 7 bases, leaving 18 bases between the germline ends. From germline, CDR1 is PRHDT and CDR2 FYEKMQ (reference sequence). The CDR3 sequence is 14 residues long. The CDR3 DNA reads as TGTGCCAGCAGCCTCGGGACAAATCTGGGGGAGCAGTACTTC. Encoded protein: CASSLGTNLGEQYF. Drawing the rest from reference TRBV13 and TRBJ2-7, the complete variable domain is AAGVIQSPRHLIKEKRETATLKCYPIPRHDTVYWYQQGPGQDPQFLISFYEKMQSDKGSIPDRFSAQQFSDYHSELNMSSLELGDSALYFCASSLGTNLGEQYFGPGTRLTVT.

Comment on this clonotype: A much larger clonotype is one base distant, so this may be a read error. For the CDR3, the DNA is TGTGCCAGCAGCTTAGCGAGGGGGGTAGAGACCCAGTTCTTC. Encoded protein: CASSLARGVETQFF. The rearrangement joins TRBV7-2 to TRBJ2-1; TRBD1 or TRBD2 may be the D gene (6 bases each). V lost 0 bases, J lost 13 bases, and 16 bases lay in between. This CDR3 spans 14 amino acids. Germline loops: CDR1 SGHTA, CDR2 FQGNSA.

This clonotype appeared a few times. This rearrangement joins TRBV5-1 to TRBJ2-3; TRBD2 agrees at 7 bases. This CDR3 spans 15 amino acids. J gave up 3 bases and V 4 bases, and 8 bases lay outside the gene matches. CDR1 and CDR2 (germline): SGHRS, YFSETQ. Written as DNA, the CDR3 is TGCGCCAGCAGCCCGGGGGGATCAGTGACAGATACGCAGTATTTT. Encoded protein: CASSPGGSVTDTQYF. Full variable domain (outside the CDR3, taken from reference TRBV5-1 and TRBJ2-3): KAGVTQTPRYLIKTRGQQVTLSCSPISGHRSVSWYQQTPGQGLQFLFEYFSETQRNKGNFPGRFSGRQFSNSRSEMNVSTLELGDSALYLCASSPGGSVTDTQYFGPGTRLTVL.

V and J are TRBV6-5 and TRBJ2-5; 7 bases fit TRBD2. The CDR3 contains 15 residues. V was clipped by 2 bases and J by 1 base; unmatched bases: 4. The germline CDR1 and CDR2 sequences are MNHEY and SVGAGI. The CDR3: CASSYMWEGQETQYF. CDR3 bases: TGTGCCAGCAGTTACATGTGGGAGGGCCAAGAGACCCAGTACTTC.